This TCR beta chain was obtained from a study of blood T cell repertoires in COVID-19. Study summary: All recovered Cohort 3 donors got two negative PCRs, got clearance, or saw symptom resolution. Sample material is recorded as cDNA or gDNA derived from T cells, B-cell-depleted T cells, or PBMCs.

Libraries were prepared by immunoSEQ multiplex PCR; TCRdb keeps only in-frame clonotypes and omits some of them. The sample lists under 300,000 clones; more than 75% were seen once. The V and J ends lost 6 bases and 2 bases, in that order; junction bases with no gene match: 17. Germline assignment: CDR1 SNHLY and CDR2 FYNNEI. This CDR3 comprises 18 residues. The sequenced sample was PBMCs or T cells enriched from blood (not recorded which). The chain employs TRBV2 and TRBJ2-7; TRBD1 agrees at 9 bases. This TCR was sampled from a woman aged 60-75 years in a cohort exposed to, infected with or recovered from COVID-19 (not recorded which). The CDR3 loop reads CASRVLGQGPHPPYEQYF. CDR3 coding DNA: TGTGCCAGCAGGGTTCTAGGACAGGGGCCACACCCGCCCTACGAGCAGTACTTC.